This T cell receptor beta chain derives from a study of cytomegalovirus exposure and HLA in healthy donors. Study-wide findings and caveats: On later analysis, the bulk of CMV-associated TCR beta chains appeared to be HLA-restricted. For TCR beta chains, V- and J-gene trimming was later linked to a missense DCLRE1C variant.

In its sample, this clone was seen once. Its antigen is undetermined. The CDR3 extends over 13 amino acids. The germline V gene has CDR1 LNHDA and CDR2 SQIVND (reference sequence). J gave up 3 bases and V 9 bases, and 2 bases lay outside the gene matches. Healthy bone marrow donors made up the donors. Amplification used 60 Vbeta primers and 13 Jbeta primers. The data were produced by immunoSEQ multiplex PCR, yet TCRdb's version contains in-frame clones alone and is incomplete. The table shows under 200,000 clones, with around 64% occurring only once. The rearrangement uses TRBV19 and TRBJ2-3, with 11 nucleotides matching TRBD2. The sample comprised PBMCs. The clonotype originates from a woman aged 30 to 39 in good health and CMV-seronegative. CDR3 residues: CASRLAGTDTQYF. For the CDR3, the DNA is TGTGCCAGCCGACTAGCGGGGACAGATACGCAGTATTTT.